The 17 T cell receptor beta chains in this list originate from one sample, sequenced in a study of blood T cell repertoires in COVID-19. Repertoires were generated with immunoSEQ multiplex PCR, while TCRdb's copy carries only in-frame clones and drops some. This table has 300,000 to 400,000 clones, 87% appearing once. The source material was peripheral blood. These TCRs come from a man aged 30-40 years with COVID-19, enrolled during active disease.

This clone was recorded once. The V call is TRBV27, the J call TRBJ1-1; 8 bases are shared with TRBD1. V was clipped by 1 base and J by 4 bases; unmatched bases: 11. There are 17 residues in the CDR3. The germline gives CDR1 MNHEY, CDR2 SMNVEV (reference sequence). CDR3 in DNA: TGTGCCAGCAGTTTATATGCCCTGGACAGGGTGGGCACTGAAGCTTTCTTT. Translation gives CASSLYALDRVGTEAFF.

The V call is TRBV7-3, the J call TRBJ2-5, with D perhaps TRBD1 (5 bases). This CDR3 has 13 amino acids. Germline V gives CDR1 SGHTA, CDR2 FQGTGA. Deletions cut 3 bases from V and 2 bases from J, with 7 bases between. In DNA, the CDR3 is TGTGCCAGCAGCTTCAAGGGGCAAGAGACCCAGTACTTC. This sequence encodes CASSFKGQETQYF.

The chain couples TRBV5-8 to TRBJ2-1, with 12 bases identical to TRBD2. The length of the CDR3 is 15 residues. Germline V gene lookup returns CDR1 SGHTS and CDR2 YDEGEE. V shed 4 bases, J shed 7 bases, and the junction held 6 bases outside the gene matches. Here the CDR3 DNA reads TGTGCCAGCAGCCCTAGCGGGAGGGCCCATAATGAGCAGTTCTTC. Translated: CASSPSGRAHNEQFF.

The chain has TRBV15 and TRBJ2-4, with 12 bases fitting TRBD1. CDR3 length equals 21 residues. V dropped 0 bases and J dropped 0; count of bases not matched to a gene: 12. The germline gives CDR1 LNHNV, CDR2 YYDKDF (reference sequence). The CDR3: CATSREYSGTGGSVAKNIQYF. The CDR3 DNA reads TGTGCCACCAGCAGAGAATACTCCGGGACAGGGGGCTCGGTAGCCAAAAACATTCAGTACTTC.

CDR3 DNA: TGTGCTAGTGGTTTGGGATTTGGAGGGTCCATCAATCAGCCCCAGCATTTT. Encoded protein: CASGLGFGGSINQPQHF. The V call is TRBV12-5, the J call TRBJ1-5, with D hard to call. The V end was cut by 1 base, the J end by 3 bases, with 16 bases between. Germline lookup yields CDR1 LGHNT and CDR2 FRNRAP. The CDR3 sequence is 17 residues long.

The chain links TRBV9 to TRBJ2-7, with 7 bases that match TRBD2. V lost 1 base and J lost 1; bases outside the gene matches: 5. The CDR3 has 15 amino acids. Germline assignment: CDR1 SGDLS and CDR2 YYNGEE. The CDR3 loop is CASSVSPGGSYEQYF. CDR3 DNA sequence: TGTGCCAGCAGCGTATCCCCGGGGGGTTCCTACGAGCAGTACTTC.

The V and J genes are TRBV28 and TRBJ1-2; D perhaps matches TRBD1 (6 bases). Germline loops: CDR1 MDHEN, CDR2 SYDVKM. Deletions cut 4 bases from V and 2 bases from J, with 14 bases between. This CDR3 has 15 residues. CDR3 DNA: TGTGCCAGCAGTTCCGGACAGCGGAAAAACTATGGCTACACCTTC. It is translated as CASSSGQRKNYGYTF.

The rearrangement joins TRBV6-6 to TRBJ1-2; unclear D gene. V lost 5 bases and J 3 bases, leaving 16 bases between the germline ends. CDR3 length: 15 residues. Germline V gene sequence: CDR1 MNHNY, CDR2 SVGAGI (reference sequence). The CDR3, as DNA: TGTGCCAGCAGTCAAATTGCGGGGTACGACTATGGCTACACCTTC. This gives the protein CASSQIAGYDYGYTF.

CDR3 loop: CASSDSKRAGYTF. CDR3 in DNA: TGTGCCAGCAGTGACTCGAAGAGGGCTGGCTACACCTTC. J is TRBJ1-2 and V is TRBV6-4; no clear D gene. This CDR3 is 13 amino acids long. The germline CDR1 and CDR2 sequences are MRHNA and SNTAGT. The V end lost 0 bases, the J end lost 7 bases, and 9 bases lay between the germline ends.

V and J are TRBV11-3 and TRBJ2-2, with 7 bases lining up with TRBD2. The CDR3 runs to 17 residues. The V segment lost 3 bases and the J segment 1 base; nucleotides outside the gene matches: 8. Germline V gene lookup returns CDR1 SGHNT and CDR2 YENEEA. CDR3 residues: CASSFEAGVGNTGELFF. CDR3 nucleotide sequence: TGTGCCAGCAGCTTCGAGGCGGGAGTAGGGAACACCGGGGAGCTGTTTTTT.

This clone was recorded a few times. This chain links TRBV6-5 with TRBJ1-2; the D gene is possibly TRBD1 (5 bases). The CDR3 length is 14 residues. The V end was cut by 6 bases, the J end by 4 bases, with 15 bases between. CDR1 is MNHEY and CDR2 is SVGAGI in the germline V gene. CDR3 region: CASRAGTLIYGYTF. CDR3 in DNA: TGTGCCAGCAGGGCCGGGACTTTGATCTATGGCTACACCTTC.

The CDR3, as DNA: TGTGCCAGCAGCTCCCGCACTAGCGGGGGGACGAACACCGGGGAGCTGTTTTTT. Protein product: CASSSRTSGGTNTGELFF. The chain recombines TRBV7-7 with TRBJ2-2; 12 bases map to TRBD2. V shed 4 bases, J shed 0 bases, and the junction held 6 bases outside the gene matches. The CDR3 spans 18 residues. Germline V gene data show CDR1 as SSHAT and CDR2 as FNYEAQ (reference sequence).

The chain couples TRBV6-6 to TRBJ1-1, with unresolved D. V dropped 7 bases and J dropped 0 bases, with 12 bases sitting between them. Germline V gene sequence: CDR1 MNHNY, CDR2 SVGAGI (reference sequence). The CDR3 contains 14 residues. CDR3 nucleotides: TGTGCCAGCACCCTAGAGGGTTTGAACACTGAAGCTTTCTTT. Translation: CASTLEGLNTEAFF.

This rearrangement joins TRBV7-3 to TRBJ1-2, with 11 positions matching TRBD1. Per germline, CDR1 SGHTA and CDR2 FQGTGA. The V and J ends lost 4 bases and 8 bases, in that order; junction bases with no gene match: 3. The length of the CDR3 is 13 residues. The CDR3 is CASSSRTGGGYTF. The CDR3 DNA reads TGTGCCAGCAGCTCCAGGACAGGGGGCGGCTACACCTTC.

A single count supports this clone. CDR3 in amino acids: CASSPSGGTGVYIQYF. As DNA, the CDR3 is TGTGCCAGCAGCCCCTCCGGCGGGACAGGGGTGTACATTCAGTACTTC. The V call is TRBV7-6, the J call TRBJ2-4, with TRBD1 matching over 10 bases. Per the germline V gene, CDR1 is SGHVS and CDR2 is FNYEAQ. After removal of 5 bases from V and 8 bases from J, the junction contained 12 bases not matched to a gene. The CDR3 covers 16 residues.

CDR3 region: CATSDTGTGGEKLFF. For the CDR3, the DNA is TGTGCCACCAGTGACACCGGGACAGGAGGCGAAAAACTGTTTTTT. The gene calls are TRBV24-1 and TRBJ1-4; 8 positions agree with TRBD1. V gave up 4 bases and J gave up 8 bases; unmatched junction bases: 8. The CDR3 sequence is 15 residues long. The germline V gene has CDR1 KGHDR and CDR2 SFDVKD.

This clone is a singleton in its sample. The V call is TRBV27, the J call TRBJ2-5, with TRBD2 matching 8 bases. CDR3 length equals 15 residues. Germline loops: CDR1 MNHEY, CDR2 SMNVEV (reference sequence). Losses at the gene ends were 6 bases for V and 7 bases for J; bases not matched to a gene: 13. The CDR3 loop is CASRLSGGPFVTQYF. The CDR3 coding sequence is TGTGCCAGCAGATTGAGCGGGGGCCCGTTCGTGACCCAGTACTTC.